Reported below is one T cell receptor beta chain. These data are taken from a study of shared clonotypes between healthy human individuals. Data came from immunoSEQ multiplex PCR; TCRdb stores just in-frame clones and leaves some out. The sample yields millions of clones, over 85% seen once. The germline CDR1 and CDR2 sequences are MGHRA and YSYEKL. Trimming shortened V by 2 bases and J by 4 bases, and 14 bases separated the two germline ends. The CDR3 sequence is 15 residues long. The sequencing sample was made of naive CD4+ T cells sorted from blood. The subset denotes: CD45RA+ positively selected. The clonotype comes from a man younger than 35 in good health. The chain is built from TRBV4-1 and TRBJ1-2, with TRBD1 as a possible D gene (5 bases). The DNA for the CDR3 is TGCGCCAGCAGCCAAACCGGGACGCCCAGCTATGGCTACACCTTC. Translation gives CASSQTGTPSYGYTF.